A single sample is the source of the 26 T cell receptor beta chains below, sequenced in a study of sequential checkpoint blockade in melanoma. The table came from immunoSEQ multiplex PCR; TCRdb's copy has only in-frame clones and leaves some out. The top ten hold 16% of the sample, which has fewer than 8,000 clones, 21% seen once. Treatment meaning: randomized to nivolumab then ipilimumab (arm A) or the reverse (arm B). Sequencing used tumor tissue (inferred from file names), obtained from a patient given nivolumab and ipilimumab in sequence. The receptors stem from a human donor with melanoma.

This clone was picked up a small number of times. Here the CDR3 reads CASSLGLGGGFTDTQYF. Here the CDR3 DNA reads TGCGCCAGCAGCTTGGGGTTGGGCGGTGGATTCACAGATACGCAGTATTTT. V gene TRBV5-1 combines with J gene TRBJ2-3; D remains unclear. V was trimmed by 0 bases and J by 2 bases, leaving 16 bases between them. There are 17 residues in the CDR3. The germline V gene has CDR1 SGHRS and CDR2 YFSETQ.

This clone was recorded many times. The chain joins TRBV7-1 to TRBJ2-1; 8 nucleotides line up with TRBD2. TRBV7-1 is an open reading frame whose function is uncertain. The J segment lost 6 bases and the V segment lost 4 bases, leaving 14 bases of the junction unmatched. CDR3 length equals 17 residues. The CDR3 region is CASSLTTAGGRGNEQFF. The CDR3 nucleotides read TGTGCCAGCAGCTTAACCACGGCGGGGGGTCGCGGCAATGAGCAGTTCTTC.

This chain joins TRBV12-5 and TRBJ2-6; no reliable D call. This CDR3 region has 13 residues. Germline-derived CDR1 and CDR2 are LGHNT and FRNRAP. Trimming removed 7 bases from V and 3 bases from J, with 7 bases in between. The CDR3 coding sequence is TGTGCTAGTGAGGGATTTGGGGCCAACGTCCTGACTTTC. Its protein product is CASEGFGANVLTF.

This clone was observed a handful of times. This chain links TRBV6-8 with TRBJ1-1; D gene ambiguous. The length of the CDR3 is 15 residues. Trimming stripped 4 bases from V and 3 bases from J, with 15 bases between. CDR1 and CDR2 from the germline V gene are MNHGY and SAAAGT. CDR3: CASSCPRAGHTEAFF. Here the CDR3 DNA reads TGTGCCAGCAGTTGCCCCCGCGCGGGTCACACTGAAGCTTTCTTT.

This clone was seen only a few times. J is TRBJ2-3 and V is TRBV7-6, with D tentatively TRBD2 (5 bases). Trimming stripped 3 bases from V and 5 bases from J, with 15 bases between. Germline CDR1 and CDR2: SGHVS and FNYEAQ. CDR3 size: 15 residues. The CDR3 here is CASSLRELLGDTQYF. CDR3 sequence (DNA): TGTGCCAGCAGCTTGAGGGAACTCCTAGGAGATACGCAGTATTTT.

The chain links TRBV6-8 to TRBJ2-2, with 8 bases that match TRBD1. V trimming: 5 bases; J trimming: 6 bases; junction bases outside the gene matches: 8. This CDR3 region has 15 residues. The germline gives CDR1 MNHGY, CDR2 SAAAGT. CDR3 sequence reads: CASSDGQGVSGELFF. For the CDR3, the DNA is TGTGCCAGCAGTGACGGACAGGGAGTTTCCGGGGAGCTGTTTTTT.

Turning to this clone: At one end the junction does not follow the germline gene, possibly because of a read error. The DNA has a base that is unclear or was not read; X is used for its residue. CDR3 residues: CAIXEAGGGEAYNEQFF. DNA for the CDR3: TGTGCCATCMGTGAGGCGGGTGGGGGGGAGGCCTACAATGAGCAGTTCTTC. The genes are TRBV10-3 and TRBJ2-1, with 7 bases fitting TRBD2. This CDR3 spans 17 amino acids. Germline values: CDR1 ENHRY, CDR2 SYGVKD.

The gene calls are TRBV5-1 and TRBJ2-7; D may be TRBD1 (6 bases). The CDR3 has 14 residues. V lost 4 bases to trimming and J lost 1 base, with 12 bases between them. CDR1 and CDR2 from the germline V gene are SGHRS and YFSETQ. CDR3 bases: TGCGCCAGCAGCACGGACAGCAGGTCCTACGAGCAGTACTTC. Protein: CASSTDSRSYEQYF.

This clone has more than one count but fewer than ten. This rearrangement joins TRBV11-3 to TRBJ2-1; 7 bases align to TRBD1. CDR3 length: 17 residues. CDR1 is SGHNT, CDR2 YENEEA, per germline. V trimming: 7 bases; J trimming: 0 bases; junction bases outside the gene matches: 12. DNA for the CDR3: TGTGCCAGCAACATCGGAAGGGGGCGAAACTCCTACAATGAGCAGTTCTTC. This sequence encodes CASNIGRGRNSYNEQFF.

This clone is medium-sized in the sample. The CDR3 DNA follows: TGTGCCAGTAAGGGCGGGGGAGACCTTAATGAGCAGTTCTTC. Its protein is CASKGGGDLNEQFF. This chain joins TRBV19 and TRBJ2-1; 7 nucleotides line up with TRBD2. V lost 7 bases, J lost 7 bases, and 10 bases stayed unmatched. Germline V gives CDR1 LNHDA, CDR2 SQIVND (reference sequence). The CDR3 loop spans 14 amino acids. Combining the CDR3 with reference TRBV19 and TRBJ2-1 gives the whole variable domain DGGITQSPKYLFRKEGQNVTLSCEQNLNHDAMYWYRQDPGQGLRLIYYSQIVNDFQKGDIAEGYSVSREKKESFPLTVTSAQKNPTAFYLCASKGGGDLNEQFFGPGTRLTVL.

The V call is TRBV5-1, the J call TRBJ2-7, with TRBD1 matching over 7 bases. Looked up from germline, CDR1 is SGHRS and CDR2 is YFSETQ. There are 15 residues in the CDR3. V lost 6 bases and J lost 5; bases outside the gene matches: 14. CDR3 nucleotides: TGCGCCAGCAACCAAATGGCAGGGGGAAAAAACGAGCAGTACTTC. Protein: CASNQMAGGKNEQYF.

This clone has just a few counts. The genes are TRBV28 and TRBJ1-4; no firm D call. V dropped 6 bases and J dropped 3 bases, with 17 bases sitting between them. Per the germline V gene, CDR1 is MDHEN and CDR2 is SYDVKM. The CDR3 has 16 amino acids. CDR3 amino acids: CASSSPLIWPNEKLFF. The CDR3 DNA sequence: TGTGCCAGCAGCTCACCGCTTATCTGGCCTAATGAAAAACTGTTTTTT.

The genes are TRBV6-8 and TRBJ2-2; TRBD2 matches 7 bases. V shed 6 bases, J shed 6 bases, and the junction held 7 bases outside the gene matches. This CDR3 is built from 14 residues. CDR1 is MNHGY, CDR2 SAAAGT, per germline. The CDR3: CASSPTGGPGELFF. The CDR3 DNA reads as TGTGCCAGCAGCCCAACGGGGGGACCCGGGGAGCTGTTTTTT.

V gene TRBV7-6 combines with J gene TRBJ2-1; TRBD2 matches 7 bases. The V and J ends lost 5 bases and 8 bases, in that order; junction bases with no gene match: 9. CDR1 is SGHVS, CDR2 FNYEAQ, per germline. The CDR3 covers 14 residues. This CDR3 reads CASSPGGSRDEQFF. DNA of the CDR3: TGTGCCAGCAGCCCGGGCGGGAGCAGGGATGAGCAGTTCTTC. Complete variable domain (other parts from reference TRBV7-6 and TRBJ2-1): GAGVSQSPRYKVTKRGQDVALRCDPISGHVSLYWYRQALGQGPEFLTYFNYEAQQDKSGLPNDRFSAERPEGSISTLTIQRTEQRDSAMYRCASSPGGSRDEQFFGPGTRLTVL.

This clone was observed a few times. The chain is built from TRBV5-1 and TRBJ1-6; no firm D call. Germline loops: CDR1 SGHRS, CDR2 YFSETQ. Trimming took off 5 bases at V and 6 bases at J, with 12 bases between the two ends. There are 14 residues in the CDR3. The CDR3 coding sequence is TGCGCCAGCAGAGTTGAGTTGGGTAATTCACCCCTCCACTTT. It codes for CASRVELGNSPLHF.

V usage is TRBV14 and J usage is TRBJ2-1; 9 bases agree with TRBD2. Trimming at V came to 4 bases and at J to 9 bases, leaving 10 bases not matched to a gene. Germline CDR1 and CDR2: SGHDN and FVKESK. CDR3 length: 15 amino acids. The CDR3 spells CASSPGRREGPEQFF. The CDR3 nucleotides are TGTGCCAGCAGCCCAGGTCGGCGGGAGGGCCCTGAGCAGTTCTTC.

V gene TRBV9 combines with J gene TRBJ2-7; TRBD1 matches at 7 bases. CDR1 and CDR2 (germline): SGDLS, YYNGEE. The CDR3 has 16 amino acids. Germline trimming cut 0 bases from V and 4 bases from J; bases unmatched to any gene: 10. DNA for the CDR3: TGTGCCAGCAGCGTAGGTGAGGACAGGTGGGCGTACGAGCAGTACTTC. Residues: CASSVGEDRWAYEQYF.

In its sample, this clone was seen a few times. This chain uses TRBV4-1 with TRBJ2-3; TRBD1 agrees at 12 bases. CDR3 size: 16 residues. CDR1 is MGHRA, CDR2 YSYEKL, per germline. J was trimmed by 4 bases and V by 1 base; bases with no gene match: 3. In DNA form, the CDR3 reads TGCGCCAGCAGCCAAGGGGACAGGGGGCATGCAGATACGCAGTATTTT. This codes for CASSQGDRGHADTQYF.

By share, this clone counts as medium-sized. The CDR3 sequence: CASSRPTTSGGDLYNEQFF. CDR3 nucleotide sequence: TGTGCCAGCAGCCGACCGACGACTAGCGGGGGGGACCTATACAATGAGCAGTTCTTC. The chain uses TRBV14 and TRBJ2-1, with 14 bases aligning to TRBD2. The V segment lost 4 bases and the J segment 4 bases; nucleotides outside the gene matches: 12. The germline gives CDR1 SGHDN, CDR2 FVKESK. This CDR3 spans 19 amino acids.

The CDR3 region has the DNA TGTGCCAGCAGTATCGGACCATCCCCCCCCTATGGCTACACCTTC. It yields the protein CASSIGPSPPYGYTF. V is TRBV6-8 and J is TRBJ1-2, with D unclear. The CDR3 is 15 amino acids. Germline-derived CDR1 and CDR2 are MNHGY and SAAAGT. The V end lost 5 bases, the J end lost 4 bases, and 17 bases lay between the germline ends.

The gene calls are TRBV6-8 and TRBJ1-2, with 7 bases matching TRBD1. V lost 6 bases to trimming and J lost 4 bases; unmatched junction nucleotides: 8. CDR1 and CDR2 from the germline V gene are MNHGY and SAAAGT. The CDR3 totals 14 residues. CDR3 in DNA: TGTGCCAGCAGCCGTCGACAGGGAAGCTATGGCTACACCTTC. It yields the protein CASSRRQGSYGYTF.

In this sample, this clone turned up many times. This chain connects TRBV11-3 to TRBJ2-3; D is unresolved. Germline assignment: CDR1 SGHNT and CDR2 YENEEA. Trimming removed 1 base from V and 6 bases from J, with 14 bases in between. There are 15 residues in the CDR3. The CDR3 sequence is CASSLGRREVDTQYF. The CDR3 nucleotides are TGTGCCAGCAGCTTAGGCCGACGTGAGGTTGATACGCAGTATTTT.

This clone was detected only a few times. V and J are TRBV6-8 and TRBJ2-7; TRBD1 aligns across 7 bases. The CDR3 sequence is 14 residues long. The germline V gene encodes CDR1 MNHGY and CDR2 SAAAGT. V shed 6 bases and J 1 base; nucleotides not matched to a gene: 6. The CDR3 spells CASSRQGRSYEQYF. Written as DNA, the CDR3 is TGTGCCAGCAGCCGACAGGGTAGGTCCTACGAGCAGTACTTC.

This clone has more than one count but fewer than ten. The chain combines TRBV28 with TRBJ1-6; the D is unclear. The CDR3 totals 13 residues. Germline CDR1 is MDHEN and CDR2 is SYDVKM. V lost 3 bases, J lost 10 bases, and 10 bases lay in between. CDR3 loop: CASSFARGSPLHF. DNA of the CDR3: TGTGCCAGCAGTTTTGCCCGAGGGTCACCCCTCCACTTT. Using reference TRBV28 and TRBJ1-6 for the parts outside the CDR3, the full variable domain is DVKVTQSSRYLVKRTGEKVFLECVQDMDHENMFWYRQDPGLGLRLIYFSYDVKMKEKGDIPEGYSVSREKKERFSLILESASTNQTSMYLCASSFARGSPLHFGNGTRLTVT.

This clone came up a few times. The chain is built from TRBV7-7 and TRBJ2-7, with TRBD1 identical over 9 bases. The CDR3 sequence is 14 residues long. CDR1 and CDR2 (germline): SSHAT, FNYEAQ (reference sequence). V trimming: 1 base; J trimming: 5 bases; junction bases outside the gene matches: 3. CDR3 loop: CASSLDRGLDEQYF. The CDR3 region has the DNA TGTGCCAGCAGCTTAGACAGGGGGCTCGACGAGCAGTACTTC.

This clone showed up many times. The chain uses TRBV6-8 and TRBJ1-5, with a weak D call TRBD1 (5 bases). CDR1 is MNHGY, CDR2 SAAAGT, per germline. Between the trimmed V and J ends, which lost 4 bases and 6 bases, there was a span of 13 bases. The CDR3 is made up of 14 amino acids. As DNA, the CDR3 is TGTGCCAGCAGTTCGGGGGTGGGAGGTCAGCCCCAGCATTTT. Its translation is CASSSGVGGQPQHF.